This entry describes one T cell receptor (beta chain). Its antigen is undetermined. The method was immunoSEQ multiplex PCR; TCRdb's version includes in-frame clones alone and lacks a portion of them. The top ten clones hold more than 9.5% of a sample with some 200,000 clones, 65% to 70% of them seen once. The data belong to a study of shared clonotypes between healthy human individuals. Study-wide results and limits: Represented diversity (both genetic and exposure-history) was limited by the small number of donors. Generation probability values for non-shared clonotypes were lower than those for clonotypes shared by all four donors.

The V and J ends lost 1 base and 3 bases respectively, with 9 bases between them. This CDR3 contains 14 residues. Germline CDR1 and CDR2: MDHEN and SYDVKM. The chain recombines TRBV28 with TRBJ1-2; D is undetermined. Material: memory CD4+ T cells sorted from blood. Subset in this sample: CD45RA-negative fraction. The receptor was derived from a man aged 30-40 years in good health. The CDR3 protein is CASSLSGRYYGYTF. In DNA form, the CDR3 reads TGTGCCAGCAGTTTATCGGGCAGATACTATGGCTACACCTTC.